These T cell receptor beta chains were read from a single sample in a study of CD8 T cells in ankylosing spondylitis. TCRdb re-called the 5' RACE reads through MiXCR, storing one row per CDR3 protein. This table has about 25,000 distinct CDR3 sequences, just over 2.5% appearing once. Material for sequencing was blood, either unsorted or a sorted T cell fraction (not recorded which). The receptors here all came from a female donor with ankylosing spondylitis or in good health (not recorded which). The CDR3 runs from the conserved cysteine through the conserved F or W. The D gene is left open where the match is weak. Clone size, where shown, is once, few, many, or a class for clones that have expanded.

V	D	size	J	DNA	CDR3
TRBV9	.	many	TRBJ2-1	TGTGCCAGCAGCGGGGGGACGAAAAACTACAATGAGCAGTTCTTC	CASSGGTKNYNEQFF
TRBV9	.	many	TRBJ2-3	TGTGCCAGCGGTCCGAGACAGGGAGGGGGGACAGATACGCAGTATTTT	CASGPRQGGGTDTQYF
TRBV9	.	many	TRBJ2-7	TGTGCCAGCAGCGTAGCGGGTGAGTCCTCCAACGAGCAGTACTTC	CASSVAGESSNEQYF
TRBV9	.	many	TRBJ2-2	TGTGCCAGCAGCGCTCGAGGGGGGGCTGCGAACACCGGGGAGCTGTTTTTT	CASSARGGAANTGELFF
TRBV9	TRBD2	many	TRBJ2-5	TGTGCCAGCAGCGTAGCTAGCGGGGGGGCCGCAGAGACCCAGTACTTC	CASSVASGGAAETQYF
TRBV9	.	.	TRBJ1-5	TGTGCCAGCAGCCCAGAACATAGCAATCAGCCCCAGCATTTT	CASSPEHSNQPQHF
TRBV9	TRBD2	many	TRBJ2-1	TGTGCCAGCAGCGTAAAACTAGCGGGAGTCGTGGCCAATGAGCAGTTCTTC	CASSVKLAGVVANEQFF
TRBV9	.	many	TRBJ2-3	TGTGCCAGCAGCCCCACACCGTCCGGCGGCACAGATACGCAGTATTTT	CASSPTPSGGTDTQYF
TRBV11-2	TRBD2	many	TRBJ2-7	TGTGCCAGCAGCACCGACCAGAAGACTAGCGGGAGAAGGTTTAGGAGCAAGCAGTACTTC	CASSTDQKTSGRRFRSKQYF
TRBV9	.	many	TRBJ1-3	TGTGCCAGCAGCGTAGCGGGGAGTGGAAACACCATATATTTT	CASSVAGSGNTIYF
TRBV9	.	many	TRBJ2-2	TGTGCCAGCAGCGTAGTTTCGAACACCGGGGAGCTGTTTTTT	CASSVVSNTGELFF
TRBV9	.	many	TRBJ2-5	TGTGCCAGCAGCGTAGCTCAGGGACGAGAGACCCAGTACTTC	CASSVAQGRETQYF
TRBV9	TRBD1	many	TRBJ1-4	TGTGCCAGCAGCGCCTGGGACAGTCGAAATGAAAAACTGTTTTTT	CASSAWDSRNEKLFF
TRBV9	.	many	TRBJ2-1	TGTGCCAGCAGCGGGGGATGGGGACCCCTCTACAATGAGCAGTTCTTC	CASSGGWGPLYNEQFF
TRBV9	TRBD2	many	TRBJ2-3	TGTGCCAGCAGCGTACGAGCGGGAGTAAGAGATACGCAGTATTTT	CASSVRAGVRDTQYF
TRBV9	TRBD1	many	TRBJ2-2	TGTGCCAGCAGCGGTCTCCAGGGGGCCGGGACCGGGGAGCTGTTTTTT	CASSGLQGAGTGELFF
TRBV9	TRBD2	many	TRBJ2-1	TGTGCCAGCAGCCCGACTAGCGGGGGGGTGAGCTCCTACAATGAGCAGTTCTTC	CASSPTSGGVSSYNEQFF
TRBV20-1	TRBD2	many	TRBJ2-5	TGCAGTGCAAAGGGACTAGCGGGACGGGCGGGAGAGACCCAGTACTTC	CSAKGLAGRAGETQYF
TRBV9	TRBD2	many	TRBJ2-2	TGTGCCAGCACCGGGAGGGAGAACACCGGGGAGCTGTTTTTT	CASTGRENTGELFF
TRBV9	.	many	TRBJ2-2	TGTGCCAGCAGCGCGGGACAAGCGAACACCGGGGAGCTGTTTTTT	CASSAGQANTGELFF
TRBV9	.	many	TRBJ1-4	TGTGCCAGCAGCGTAGCGGTGGCAAATGAAAAACTGTTTTTT	CASSVAVANEKLFF
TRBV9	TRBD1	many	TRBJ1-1	TGTGCCAGCAGCGCCCGGGACAGCCGCATGAACACTGAAGCTTTCTTT	CASSARDSRMNTEAFF
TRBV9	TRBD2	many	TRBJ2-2	TGTGCCAGCAGCGTGGACACAGGTGGCGGGGGCACCGGGGAGCTGTTTTTT	CASSVDTGGGGTGELFF
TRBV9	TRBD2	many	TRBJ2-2	TGTGCCAGCAGCGTAGGGCTAGCGGAGAACACCGGGGAGCTGTTTTTT	CASSVGLAENTGELFF
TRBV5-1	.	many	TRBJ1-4	TGCGCCAGCAGCTTGCCAATCCAAATCCCCAGGGAACTGTTTTTT	CASSLPIQIPRELFF
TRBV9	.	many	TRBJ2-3	TGTGCCAGCAGCGTAGTGGGGTACGGACGAGATACGCAGTATTTT	CASSVVGYGRDTQYF
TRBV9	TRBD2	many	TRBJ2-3	TGTGCCAGCAGCGTAGGCCCGGGACTAGCGGGGGGGATAGATACGCAGTATTTT	CASSVGPGLAGGIDTQYF
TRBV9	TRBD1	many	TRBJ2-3	TGTGCCAGCAGCCTCGGGACAGGGGCTAGCACAGATACGCAGTATTTT	CASSLGTGASTDTQYF
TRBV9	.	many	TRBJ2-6	TGTGCCAGCAGCGGTAGGGCAGGCACCTCTGGGGCCAACGTCCTGACTTTC	CASSGRAGTSGANVLTF
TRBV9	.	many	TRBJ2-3	TGTGCCAGCAGCTTACAGGGTCGGCGGACAGATACGCAGTATTTT	CASSLQGRRTDTQYF
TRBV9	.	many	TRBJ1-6	TGTGCCAGCAGCGACCCGGGGCAGGGGAGTTCACCCCTCCACTTT	CASSDPGQGSSPLHF
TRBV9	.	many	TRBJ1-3	TGTGCCAGCTCCCCAGGGGCTGAAAACACCATATATTTT	CASSPGAENTIYF
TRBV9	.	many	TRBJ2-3	.	CASSVGSGAPTDTLYF
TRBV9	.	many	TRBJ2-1	TGTGCCAGCAGCGGTACCGGGACACCTGCGAATGAGCAGTTCTTC	CASSGTGTPANEQFF
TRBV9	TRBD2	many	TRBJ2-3	TGTGCCAGCAGCGTAGCTTTGGCTAGCGGGGGGGCTAGCACAGATACGCAGTATTTT	CASSVALASGGASTDTQYF
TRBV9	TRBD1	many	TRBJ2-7	TGTGCCAGCAGCGTAGGGGGCAGGGGGCTAGACGAGCAGTACTTC	CASSVGGRGLDEQYF
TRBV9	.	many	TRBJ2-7	TGTGCCAGCAGCGTAGGTAGGGGAAACGAGCAGTACTTC	CASSVGRGNEQYF
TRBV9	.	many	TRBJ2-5	TGTGCCAGCAGCGTGGAAGCCCTAGGACGAGGGACCCAGTACTTC	CASSVEALGRGTQYF
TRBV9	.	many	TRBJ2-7	TGTGCCAGCAGCCCAAGAGGGCAGGACTCCTACGAGCAGTACTTC	CASSPRGQDSYEQYF
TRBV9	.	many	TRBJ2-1	TGTGCCAGCAGCGTAGGCAGCTTCCCGAGCTCCTACAATGAGCAGTTCTTC	CASSVGSFPSSYNEQFF
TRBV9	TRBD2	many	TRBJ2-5	TGTGCCAGCAGCCCTCACTTGCGGGAGAACCAAGAGACCCAGTACTTC	CASSPHLRENQETQYF